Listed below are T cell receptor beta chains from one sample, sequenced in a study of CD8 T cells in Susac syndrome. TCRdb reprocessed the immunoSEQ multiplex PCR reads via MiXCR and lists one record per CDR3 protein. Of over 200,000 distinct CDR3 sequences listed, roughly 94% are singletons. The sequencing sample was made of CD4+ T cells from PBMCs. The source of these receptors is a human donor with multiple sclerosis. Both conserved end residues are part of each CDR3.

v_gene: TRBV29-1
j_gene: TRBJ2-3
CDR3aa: CSAVDRGRTDTQYF

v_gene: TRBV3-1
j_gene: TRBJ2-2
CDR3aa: CASSLGLAGGTNTGELFF

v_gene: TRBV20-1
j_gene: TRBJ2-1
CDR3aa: CSGWGQDEQFF

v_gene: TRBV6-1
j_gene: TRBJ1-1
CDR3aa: CASTPAGRNTEAFF

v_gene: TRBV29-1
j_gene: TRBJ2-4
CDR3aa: CSVEVHPNVQYF

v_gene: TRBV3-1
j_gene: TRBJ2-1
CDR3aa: CASSQEPGSSYNEQFF

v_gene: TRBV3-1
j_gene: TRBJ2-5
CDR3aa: CASSPQGPIQETQYF

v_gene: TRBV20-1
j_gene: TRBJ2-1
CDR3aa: CSANRGSYNEQFF

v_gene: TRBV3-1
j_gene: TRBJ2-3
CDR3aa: CASLGRGVIADTQYF

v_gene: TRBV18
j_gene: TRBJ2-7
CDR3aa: CASSPNGGEQYF

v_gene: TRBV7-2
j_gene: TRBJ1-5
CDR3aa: CASSLAGQNQPQHF

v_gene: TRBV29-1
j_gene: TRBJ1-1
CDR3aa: CSVTDQGTEAFF

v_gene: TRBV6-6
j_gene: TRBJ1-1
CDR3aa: CASSYGGFTEAFF

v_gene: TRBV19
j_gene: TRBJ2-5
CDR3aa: CASSADSGGEETQYF

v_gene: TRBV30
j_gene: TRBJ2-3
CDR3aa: CAWSVRGGDTQYF